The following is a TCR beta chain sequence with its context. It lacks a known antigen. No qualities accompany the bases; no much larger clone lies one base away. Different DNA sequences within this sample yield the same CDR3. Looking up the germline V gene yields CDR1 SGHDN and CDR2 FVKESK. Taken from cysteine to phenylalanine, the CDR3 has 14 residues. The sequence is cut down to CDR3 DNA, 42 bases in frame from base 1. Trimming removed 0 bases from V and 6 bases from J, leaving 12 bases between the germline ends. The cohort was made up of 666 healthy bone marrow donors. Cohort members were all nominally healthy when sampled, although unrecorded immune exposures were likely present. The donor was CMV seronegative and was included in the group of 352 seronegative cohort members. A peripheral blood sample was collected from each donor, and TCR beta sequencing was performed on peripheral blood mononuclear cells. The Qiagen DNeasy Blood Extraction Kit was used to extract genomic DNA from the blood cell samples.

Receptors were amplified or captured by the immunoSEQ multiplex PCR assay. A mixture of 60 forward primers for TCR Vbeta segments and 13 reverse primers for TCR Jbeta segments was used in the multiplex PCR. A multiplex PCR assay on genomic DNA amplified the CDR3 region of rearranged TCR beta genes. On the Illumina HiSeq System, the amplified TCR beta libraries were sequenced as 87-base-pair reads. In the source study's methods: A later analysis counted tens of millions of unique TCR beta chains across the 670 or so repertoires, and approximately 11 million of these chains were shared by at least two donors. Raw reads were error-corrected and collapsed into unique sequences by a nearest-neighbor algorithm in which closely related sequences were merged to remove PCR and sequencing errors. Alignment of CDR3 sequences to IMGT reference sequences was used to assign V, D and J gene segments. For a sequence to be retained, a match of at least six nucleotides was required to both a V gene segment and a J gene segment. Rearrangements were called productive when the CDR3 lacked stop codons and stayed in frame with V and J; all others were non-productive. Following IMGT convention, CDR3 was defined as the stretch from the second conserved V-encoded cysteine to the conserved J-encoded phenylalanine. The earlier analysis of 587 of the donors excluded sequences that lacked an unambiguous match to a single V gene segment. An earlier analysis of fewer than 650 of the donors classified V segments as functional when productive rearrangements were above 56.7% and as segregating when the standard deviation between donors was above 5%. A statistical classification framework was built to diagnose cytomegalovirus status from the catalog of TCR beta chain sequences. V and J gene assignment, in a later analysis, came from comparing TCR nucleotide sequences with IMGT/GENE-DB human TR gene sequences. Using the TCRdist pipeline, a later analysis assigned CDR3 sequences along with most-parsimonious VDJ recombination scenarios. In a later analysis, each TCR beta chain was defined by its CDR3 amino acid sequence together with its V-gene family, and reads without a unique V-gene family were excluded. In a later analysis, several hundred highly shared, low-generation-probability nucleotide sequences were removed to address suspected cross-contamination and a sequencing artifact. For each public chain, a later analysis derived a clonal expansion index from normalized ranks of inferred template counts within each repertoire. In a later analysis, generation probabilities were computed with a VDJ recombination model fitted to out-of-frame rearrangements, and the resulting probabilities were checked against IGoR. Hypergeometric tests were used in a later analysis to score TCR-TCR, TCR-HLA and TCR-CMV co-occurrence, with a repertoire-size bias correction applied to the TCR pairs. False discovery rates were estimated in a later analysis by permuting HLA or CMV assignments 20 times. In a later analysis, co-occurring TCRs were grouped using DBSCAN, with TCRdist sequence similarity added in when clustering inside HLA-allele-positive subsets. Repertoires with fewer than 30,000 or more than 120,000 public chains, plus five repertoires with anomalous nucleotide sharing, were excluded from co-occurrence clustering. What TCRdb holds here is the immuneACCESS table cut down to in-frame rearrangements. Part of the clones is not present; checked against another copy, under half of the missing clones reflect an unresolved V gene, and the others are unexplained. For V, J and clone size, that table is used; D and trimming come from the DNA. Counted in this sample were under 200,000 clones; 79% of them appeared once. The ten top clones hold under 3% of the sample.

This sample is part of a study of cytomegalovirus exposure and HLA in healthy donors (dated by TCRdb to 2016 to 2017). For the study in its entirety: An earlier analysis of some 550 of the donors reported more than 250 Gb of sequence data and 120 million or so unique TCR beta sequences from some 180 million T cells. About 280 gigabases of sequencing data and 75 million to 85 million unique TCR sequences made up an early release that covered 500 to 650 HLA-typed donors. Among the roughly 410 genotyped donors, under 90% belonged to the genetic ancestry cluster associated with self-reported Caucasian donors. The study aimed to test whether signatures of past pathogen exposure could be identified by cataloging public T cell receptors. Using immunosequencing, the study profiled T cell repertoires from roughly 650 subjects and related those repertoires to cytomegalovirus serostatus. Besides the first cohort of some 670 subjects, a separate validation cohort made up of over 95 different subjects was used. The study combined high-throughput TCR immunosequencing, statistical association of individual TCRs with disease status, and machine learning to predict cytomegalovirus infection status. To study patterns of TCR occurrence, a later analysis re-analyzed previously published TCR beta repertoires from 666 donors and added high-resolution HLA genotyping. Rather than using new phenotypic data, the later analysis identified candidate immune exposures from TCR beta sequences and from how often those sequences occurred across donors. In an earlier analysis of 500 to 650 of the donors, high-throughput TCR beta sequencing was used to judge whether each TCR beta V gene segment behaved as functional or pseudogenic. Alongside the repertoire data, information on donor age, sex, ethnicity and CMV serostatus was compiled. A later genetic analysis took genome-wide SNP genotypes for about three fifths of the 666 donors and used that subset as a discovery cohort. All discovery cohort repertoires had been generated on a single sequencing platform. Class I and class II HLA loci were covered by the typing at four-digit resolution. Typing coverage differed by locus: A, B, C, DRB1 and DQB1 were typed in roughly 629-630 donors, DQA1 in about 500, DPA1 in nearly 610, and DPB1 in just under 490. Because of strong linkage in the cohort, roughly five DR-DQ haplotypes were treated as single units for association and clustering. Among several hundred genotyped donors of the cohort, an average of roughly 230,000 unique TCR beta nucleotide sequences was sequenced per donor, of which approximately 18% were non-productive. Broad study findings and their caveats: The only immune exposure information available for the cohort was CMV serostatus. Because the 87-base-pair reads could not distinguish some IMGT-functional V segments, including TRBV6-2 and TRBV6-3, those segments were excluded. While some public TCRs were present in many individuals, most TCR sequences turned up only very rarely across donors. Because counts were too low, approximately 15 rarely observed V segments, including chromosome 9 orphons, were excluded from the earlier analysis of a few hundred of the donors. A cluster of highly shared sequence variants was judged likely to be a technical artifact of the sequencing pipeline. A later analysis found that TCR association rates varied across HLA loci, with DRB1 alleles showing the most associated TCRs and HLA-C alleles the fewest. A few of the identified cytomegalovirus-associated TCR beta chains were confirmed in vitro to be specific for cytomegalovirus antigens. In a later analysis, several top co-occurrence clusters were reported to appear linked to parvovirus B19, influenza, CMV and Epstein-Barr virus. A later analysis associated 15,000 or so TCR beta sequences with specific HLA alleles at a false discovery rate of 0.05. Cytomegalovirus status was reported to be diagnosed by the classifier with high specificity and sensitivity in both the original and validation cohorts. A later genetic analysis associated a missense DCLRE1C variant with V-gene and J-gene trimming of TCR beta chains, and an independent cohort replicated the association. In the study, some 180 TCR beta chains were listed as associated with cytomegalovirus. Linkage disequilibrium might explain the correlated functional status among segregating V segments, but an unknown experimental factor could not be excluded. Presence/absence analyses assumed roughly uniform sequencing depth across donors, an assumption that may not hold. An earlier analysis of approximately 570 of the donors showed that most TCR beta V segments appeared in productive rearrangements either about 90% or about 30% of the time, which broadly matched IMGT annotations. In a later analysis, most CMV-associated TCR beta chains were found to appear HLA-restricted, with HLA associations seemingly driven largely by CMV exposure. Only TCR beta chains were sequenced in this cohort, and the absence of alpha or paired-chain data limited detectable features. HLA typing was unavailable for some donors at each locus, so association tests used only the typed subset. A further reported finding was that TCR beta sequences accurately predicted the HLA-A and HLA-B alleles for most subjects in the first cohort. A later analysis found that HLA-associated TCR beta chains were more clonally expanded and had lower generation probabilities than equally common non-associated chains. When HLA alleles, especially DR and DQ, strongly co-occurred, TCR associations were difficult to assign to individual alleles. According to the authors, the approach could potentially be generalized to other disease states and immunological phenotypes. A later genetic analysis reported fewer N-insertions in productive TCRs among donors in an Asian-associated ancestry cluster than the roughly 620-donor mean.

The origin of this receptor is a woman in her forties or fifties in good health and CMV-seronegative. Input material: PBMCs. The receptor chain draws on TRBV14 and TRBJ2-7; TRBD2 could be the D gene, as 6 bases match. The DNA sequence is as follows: TGTGCCAGCAGCCAAGACCCTAGGGGAGGCGAGCAGTACTTC. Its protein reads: CASSQDPRGGEQYF.